The TCR beta chain under discussion was sequenced for a study of cytomegalovirus exposure and HLA in healthy donors. Study context: In terms of ancestry, the Caucasian-associated cluster contained about 80% of the approximately 430 genotyped donors.

About this clone: The antigen is unknown.

V gave up 5 bases and J gave up 13 bases; unmatched junction bases: 14. The length of the CDR3 is 13 residues. CDR1 and CDR2 from the germline V gene are GTSNPN and SVGIG (reference sequence). With 60 Vbeta and 13 Jbeta primers, the PCR was carried out. Clones were sequenced by immunoSEQ multiplex PCR, and TCRdb holds only the in-frame ones, with some missing. This repertoire includes some 83,000 clones. Broader study findings: The productive fraction for most TCR beta V segments was about 87% or about 30% in an earlier analysis. The later analysis indicated that the majority of CMV-associated TCR beta chains appeared HLA-restricted. In a later analysis, TCR beta V- and J-gene trimming showed a link to a missense DCLRE1C variant.

The clonotype originates from a woman in her twenties or thirties in good health and CMV-seronegative. Sequences were obtained from PBMCs. The V call is TRBV30, the J call TRBJ2-7; 10 bases fit TRBD2. The CDR3 DNA is TGTGCCTGGCGGACTAGCGGAACGAAATTTCCCTACTTC. It specifies CAWRTSGTKFPYF.